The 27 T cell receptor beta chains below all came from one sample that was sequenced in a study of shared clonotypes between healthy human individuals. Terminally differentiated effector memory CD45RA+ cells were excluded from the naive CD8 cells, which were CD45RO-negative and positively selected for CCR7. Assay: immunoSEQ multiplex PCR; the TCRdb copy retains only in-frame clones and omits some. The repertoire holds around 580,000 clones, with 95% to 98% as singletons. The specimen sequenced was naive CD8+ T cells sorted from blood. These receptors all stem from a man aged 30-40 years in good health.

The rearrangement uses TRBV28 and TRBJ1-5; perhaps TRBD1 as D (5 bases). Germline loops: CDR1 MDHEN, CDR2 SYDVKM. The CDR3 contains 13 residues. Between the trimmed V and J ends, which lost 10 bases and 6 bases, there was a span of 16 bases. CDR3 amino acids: CATLGALGQPQHF. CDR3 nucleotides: TGTGCCACGCTCGGGGCTCTGGGTCAGCCCCAGCATTTT. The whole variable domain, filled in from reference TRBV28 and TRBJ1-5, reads DVKVTQSSRYLVKRTGEKVFLECVQDMDHENMFWYRQDPGLGLRLIYFSYDVKMKEKGDIPEGYSVSREKKERFSLILESASTNQTSMYLCATLGALGQPQHFGDGTRLSIL.

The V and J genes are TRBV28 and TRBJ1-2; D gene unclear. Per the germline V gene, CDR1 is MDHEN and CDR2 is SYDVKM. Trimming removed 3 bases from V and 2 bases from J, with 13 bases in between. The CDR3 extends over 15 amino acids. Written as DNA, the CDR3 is TGTGCCAGCAGTTTTCGGGTCCTCGAAAACTATGGCTACACCTTC. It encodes CASSFRVLENYGYTF.

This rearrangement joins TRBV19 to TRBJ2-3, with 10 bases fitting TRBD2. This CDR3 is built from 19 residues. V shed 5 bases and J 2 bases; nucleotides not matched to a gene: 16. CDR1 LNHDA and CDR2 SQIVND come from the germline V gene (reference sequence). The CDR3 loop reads CASSPGLAAIQGFTDTQYF. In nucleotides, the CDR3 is TGTGCCAGTAGTCCAGGACTAGCGGCAATCCAGGGTTTCACAGATACGCAGTATTTT.

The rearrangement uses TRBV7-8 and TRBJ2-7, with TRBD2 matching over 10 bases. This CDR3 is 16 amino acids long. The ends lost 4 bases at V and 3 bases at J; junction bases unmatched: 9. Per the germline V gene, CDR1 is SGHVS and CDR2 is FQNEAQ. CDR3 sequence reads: CASSSGFGLADYEQYF. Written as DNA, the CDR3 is TGTGCCAGCAGCTCAGGTTTTGGACTAGCGGACTACGAGCAGTACTTC. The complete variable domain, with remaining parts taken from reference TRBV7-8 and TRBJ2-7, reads GAGVSQSPRYKVAKRGQDVALRCDPISGHVSLFWYQQALGQGPEFLTYFQNEAQLDKSGLPSDRFFAERPEGSVSTLKIQRTQQEDSAVYLCASSSGFGLADYEQYFGPGTRLTVT.

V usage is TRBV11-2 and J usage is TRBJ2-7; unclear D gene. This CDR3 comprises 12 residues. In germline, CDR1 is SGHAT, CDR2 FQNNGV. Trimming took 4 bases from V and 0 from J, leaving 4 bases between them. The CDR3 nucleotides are TGTGCCAGCAGCTGGGTCTCCTACGAGCAGTACTTC. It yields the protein CASSWVSYEQYF.

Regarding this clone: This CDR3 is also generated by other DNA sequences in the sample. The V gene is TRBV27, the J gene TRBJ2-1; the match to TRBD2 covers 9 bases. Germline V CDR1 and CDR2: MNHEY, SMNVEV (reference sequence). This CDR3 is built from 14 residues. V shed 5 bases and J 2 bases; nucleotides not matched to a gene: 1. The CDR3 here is CASSLAGTYNEQFF. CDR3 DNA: TGTGCCAGCAGTCTAGCGGGAACCTACAATGAGCAGTTCTTC.

The CDR3 reads CASSPREQYF. CDR3 in DNA: TGTGCCAGCAGTCCGAGGGAGCAGTACTTC. The gene calls are TRBV2 and TRBJ2-7; D is undetermined. The CDR3 is 10 residues long. V lost 5 bases and J 7 bases, leaving 6 bases between the germline ends. The germline CDR1 and CDR2 sequences are SNHLY and FYNNEI.

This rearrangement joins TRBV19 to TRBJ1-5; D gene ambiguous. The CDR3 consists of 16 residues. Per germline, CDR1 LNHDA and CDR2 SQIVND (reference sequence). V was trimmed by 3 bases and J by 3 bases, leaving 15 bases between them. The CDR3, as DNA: TGTGCCAGTAGTATTCCCGGAGGCTCCTACAATCAGCCCCAGCATTTT. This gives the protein CASSIPGGSYNQPQHF.

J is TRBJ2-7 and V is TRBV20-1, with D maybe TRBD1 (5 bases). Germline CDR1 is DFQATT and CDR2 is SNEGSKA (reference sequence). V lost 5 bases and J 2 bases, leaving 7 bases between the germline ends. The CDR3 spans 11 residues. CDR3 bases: TGCAGTGCTCTGGACACCTACGAGCAGTACTTC. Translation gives CSALDTYEQYF.

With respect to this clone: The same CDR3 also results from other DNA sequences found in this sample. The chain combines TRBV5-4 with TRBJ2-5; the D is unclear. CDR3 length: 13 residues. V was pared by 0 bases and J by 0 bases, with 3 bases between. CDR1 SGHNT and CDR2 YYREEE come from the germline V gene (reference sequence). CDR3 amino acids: CASSLAYQETQYF. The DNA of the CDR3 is TGTGCCAGCAGCTTGGCATACCAAGAGACCCAGTACTTC. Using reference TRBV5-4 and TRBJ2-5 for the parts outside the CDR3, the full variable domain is ETGVTQSPTHLIKTRGQQVTLRCSSQSGHNTVSWYQQALGQGPQFIFQYYREEENGRGNFPPRFSGLQFPNYSSELNVNALELDDSALYLCASSLAYQETQYFGPGTRLLVL.

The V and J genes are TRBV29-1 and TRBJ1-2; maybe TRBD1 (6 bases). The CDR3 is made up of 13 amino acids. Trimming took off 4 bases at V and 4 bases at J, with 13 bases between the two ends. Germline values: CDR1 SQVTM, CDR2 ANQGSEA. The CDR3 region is CSVVGTLPYGYTF. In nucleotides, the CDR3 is TGCAGCGTTGTGGGGACATTACCCTATGGCTACACCTTC.

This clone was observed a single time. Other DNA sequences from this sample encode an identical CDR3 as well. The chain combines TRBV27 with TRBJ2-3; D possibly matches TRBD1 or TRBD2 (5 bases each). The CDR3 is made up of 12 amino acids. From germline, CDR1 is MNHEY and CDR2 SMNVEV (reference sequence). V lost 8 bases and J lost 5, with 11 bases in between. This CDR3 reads CASGLRGDTQYF. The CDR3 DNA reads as TGTGCCAGCGGACTGAGGGGAGATACGCAGTATTTT.

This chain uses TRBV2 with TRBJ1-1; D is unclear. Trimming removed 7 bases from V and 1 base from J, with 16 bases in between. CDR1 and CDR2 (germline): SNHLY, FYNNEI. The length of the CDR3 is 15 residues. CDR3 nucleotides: TGTGCCAGCAATCCGGTTTTGCAGCGGAACACTGAAGCTTTCTTT. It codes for CASNPVLQRNTEAFF. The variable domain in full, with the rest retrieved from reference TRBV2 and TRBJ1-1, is EPEVTQTPSHQVTQMGQEVILRCVPISNHLYFYWYRQILGQKVEFLVSFYNNEISEKSEIFDDQFSVERPDGSNFTLKIRSTKLEDSAMYFCASNPVLQRNTEAFFGQGTRLTVV.

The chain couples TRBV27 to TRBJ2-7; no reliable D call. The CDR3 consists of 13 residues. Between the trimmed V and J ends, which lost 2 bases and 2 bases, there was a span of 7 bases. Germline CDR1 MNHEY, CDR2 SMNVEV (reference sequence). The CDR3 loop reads CASSLHSTYEQYF. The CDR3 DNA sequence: TGTGCCAGCAGTTTACACAGCACCTACGAGCAGTACTTC.

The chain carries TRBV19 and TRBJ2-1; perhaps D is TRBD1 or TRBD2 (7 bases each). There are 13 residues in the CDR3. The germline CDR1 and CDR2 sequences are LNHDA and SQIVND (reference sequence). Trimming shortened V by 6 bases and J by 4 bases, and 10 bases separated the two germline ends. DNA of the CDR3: TGTGCCAGTAGCAGGGGGGGATACAATGAGCAGTTCTTC. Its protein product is CASSRGGYNEQFF. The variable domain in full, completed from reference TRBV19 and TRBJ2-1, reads DGGITQSPKYLFRKEGQNVTLSCEQNLNHDAMYWYRQDPGQGLRLIYYSQIVNDFQKGDIAEGYSVSREKKESFPLTVTSAQKNPTAFYLCASSRGGYNEQFFGPGTRLTVL.

CDR3 sequence reads: CASSDLVEAGRHQPQHF. The CDR3 bases are TGTGCCAGCAGTGATTTGGTGGAGGCAGGGAGGCATCAGCCCCAGCATTTT. The chain combines TRBV2 with TRBJ1-5; tentative D call: TRBD1 (5 bases). V lost 3 bases, J lost 5 bases, and 20 bases lay in between. The CDR3 spans 17 residues. Looked up from germline, CDR1 is SNHLY and CDR2 is FYNNEI.

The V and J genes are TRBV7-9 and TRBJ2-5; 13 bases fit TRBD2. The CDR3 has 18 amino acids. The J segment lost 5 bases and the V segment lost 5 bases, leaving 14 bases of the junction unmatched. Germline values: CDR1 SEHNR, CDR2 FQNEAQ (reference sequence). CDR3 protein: CASSPGLAGEGDLETQYF. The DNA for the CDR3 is TGTGCCAGCAGCCCCGGACTAGCGGGAGAGGGGGACCTGGAGACCCAGTACTTC.

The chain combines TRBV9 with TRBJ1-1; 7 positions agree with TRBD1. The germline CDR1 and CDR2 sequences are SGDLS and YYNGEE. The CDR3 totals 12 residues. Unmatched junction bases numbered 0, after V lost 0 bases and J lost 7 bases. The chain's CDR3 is CASSVGQGEAFF. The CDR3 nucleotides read TGTGCCAGCAGCGTAGGACAGGGTGAAGCTTTCTTT.

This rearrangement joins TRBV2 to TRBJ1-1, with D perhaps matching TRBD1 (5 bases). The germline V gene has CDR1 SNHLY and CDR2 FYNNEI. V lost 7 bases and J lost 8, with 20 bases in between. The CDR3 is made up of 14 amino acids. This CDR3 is CASTFMGPSSEAFF. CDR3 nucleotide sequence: TGTGCCAGCACATTTATGGGACCGTCGAGCGAAGCTTTCTTT.

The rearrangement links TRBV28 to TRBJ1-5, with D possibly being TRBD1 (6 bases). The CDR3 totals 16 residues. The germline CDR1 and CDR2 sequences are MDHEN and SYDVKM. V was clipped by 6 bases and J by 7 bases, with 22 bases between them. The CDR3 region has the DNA TGTGCCAGCAGATTCTTGCCGGGGGGGCTAAGCCAGCCCCAGCATTTT. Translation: CASRFLPGGLSQPQHF.

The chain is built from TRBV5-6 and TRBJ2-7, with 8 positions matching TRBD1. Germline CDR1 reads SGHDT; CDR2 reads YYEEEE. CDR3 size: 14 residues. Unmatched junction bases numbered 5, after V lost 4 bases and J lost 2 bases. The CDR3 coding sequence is TGTGCCAGCAGCCCGGGACAGGCCCCCTACGAGCAGTACTTC. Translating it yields CASSPGQAPYEQYF.

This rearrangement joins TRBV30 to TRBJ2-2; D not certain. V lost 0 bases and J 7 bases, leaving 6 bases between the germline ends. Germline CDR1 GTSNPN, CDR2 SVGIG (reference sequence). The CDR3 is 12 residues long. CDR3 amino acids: CAWSVANGELFF. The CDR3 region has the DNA TGTGCCTGGAGTGTTGCGAACGGGGAGCTGTTTTTT.

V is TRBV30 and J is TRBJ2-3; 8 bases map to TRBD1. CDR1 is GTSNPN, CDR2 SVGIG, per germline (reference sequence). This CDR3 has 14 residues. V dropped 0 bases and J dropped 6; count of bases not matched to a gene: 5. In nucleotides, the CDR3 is TGTGCCTGGAGTGTATCAGGGGGCTTGGATACGCAGTATTTT. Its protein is CAWSVSGGLDTQYF.

The CDR3 sequence is CASSGSGEGPGNTIYF. The CDR3 region has the DNA TGTGCCAGCAGCGGGAGTGGGGAGGGGCCTGGAAACACCATATATTTT. V and J are TRBV9 and TRBJ1-3, with D possibly TRBD1 on 5 matching bases. The CDR3 extends over 16 amino acids. V lost 3 bases to trimming and J lost 2 bases, with 15 bases between them. Germline CDR1 is SGDLS and CDR2 is YYNGEE.

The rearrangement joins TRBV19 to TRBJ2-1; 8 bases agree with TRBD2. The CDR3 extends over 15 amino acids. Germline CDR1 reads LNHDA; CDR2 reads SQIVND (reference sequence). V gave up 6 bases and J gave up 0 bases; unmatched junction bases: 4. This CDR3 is CASRRTSSSYNEQFF. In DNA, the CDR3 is TGTGCCAGTAGACGGACTAGCAGCTCCTACAATGAGCAGTTCTTC.

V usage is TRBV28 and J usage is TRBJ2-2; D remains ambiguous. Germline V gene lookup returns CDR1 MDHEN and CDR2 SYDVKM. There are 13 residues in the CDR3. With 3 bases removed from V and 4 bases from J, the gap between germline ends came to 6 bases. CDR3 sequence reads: CASSFAVTGELFF. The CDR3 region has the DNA TGTGCCAGCAGTTTCGCCGTCACCGGGGAGCTGTTTTTT.

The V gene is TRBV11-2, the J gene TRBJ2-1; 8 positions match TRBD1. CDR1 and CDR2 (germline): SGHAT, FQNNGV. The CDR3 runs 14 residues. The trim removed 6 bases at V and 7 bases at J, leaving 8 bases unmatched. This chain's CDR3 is CASRPRTGRNEQFF. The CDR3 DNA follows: TGTGCCAGCAGACCCCGGACAGGGCGGAATGAGCAGTTCTTC.